A single sample is the source of the 5 T cell receptor beta chains below, sequenced in a study of T cells in Graves' hyperthyroidism and ophthalmopathy. It was RNA transcripts that yielded the amplified TCR beta CDR3 regions. An initial round of RT-PCR targeting the TCR CDR3 relied on the HTBI primer set. TCRdb redid the calling of the multiplex PCR reads with MiXCR, one entry per CDR3 protein. The top ten hold around an eighth of the sample, which has around 600,000 distinct CDR3 sequences, more than 12% seen once. Sequencing was done on a sample of blood. Every receptor here comes from a woman aged 50 to 60 with Graves' ophthalmopathy.

V usage is TRBV7-9 and J usage is TRBJ2-1, with 13 bases lining up with TRBD2. The CDR3 contains 15 residues. With 5 bases clipped from V and 7 bases from J, the junction kept 5 bases outside the gene matches. Germline V gene sequence: CDR1 SEHNR, CDR2 FQNEAQ (reference sequence). In nucleotides, the CDR3 is TGTGCCAGCAGCGGCCCGGGACTAGCGGGGAATGAGCAGTTCTTC. Its translation: CASSGPGLAGNEQFF.

This clonotype came up many times. The chain couples TRBV7-2 to TRBJ1-4; possibly TRBD1 for D (5 bases). Germline CDR1 reads SGHTA; CDR2 reads FQGNSA. V was trimmed by 5 bases and J by 8 bases, leaving 18 bases between them. This CDR3 region has 15 residues. The CDR3 DNA follows: TGTGCCAGCAGCCGCGGGGACGGGTGGGGGGAAAAACTGTTTTTT. Translated: CASSRGDGWGEKLFF.

This chain connects TRBV20-1 to TRBJ2-3; tentative D call: TRBD1 (6 bases). V shed 0 bases and J shed 4 bases, with 11 bases lying between them. Germline V gene sequence: CDR1 DFQATT, CDR2 SNEGSKA (reference sequence). CDR3 size: 14 residues. The CDR3 protein is CSARDNRAPDTQYF. In DNA form, the CDR3 reads TGCAGTGCTAGAGATAACAGGGCCCCAGATACGCAGTATTTT.

This clonotype was counted many times. The chain uses TRBV7-2 and TRBJ1-1; D is possibly TRBD1 (6 bases). Trimming took off 5 bases at V and 1 base at J, with 11 bases between the two ends. CDR1 is SGHTA, CDR2 FQGNSA, per germline. The CDR3 spans 14 residues. For the CDR3, the DNA is TGTGCCAGCAGCCCATCGGACAGGAACACTGAAGCTTTCTTT. It yields the protein CASSPSDRNTEAFF.

This clonotype was seen ten or more times. The V and J genes are TRBV7-2 and TRBJ2-5; no clear D gene. The CDR3 loop spans 14 amino acids. V dropped 3 bases and J dropped 2 bases, with 10 bases sitting between them. CDR1 is SGHTA, CDR2 FQGNSA, per germline. CDR3 sequence (DNA): TGTGCCAGCAGCTTTGGGATGACACAAGAGACCCAGTACTTC. Translated, it gives CASSFGMTQETQYF.